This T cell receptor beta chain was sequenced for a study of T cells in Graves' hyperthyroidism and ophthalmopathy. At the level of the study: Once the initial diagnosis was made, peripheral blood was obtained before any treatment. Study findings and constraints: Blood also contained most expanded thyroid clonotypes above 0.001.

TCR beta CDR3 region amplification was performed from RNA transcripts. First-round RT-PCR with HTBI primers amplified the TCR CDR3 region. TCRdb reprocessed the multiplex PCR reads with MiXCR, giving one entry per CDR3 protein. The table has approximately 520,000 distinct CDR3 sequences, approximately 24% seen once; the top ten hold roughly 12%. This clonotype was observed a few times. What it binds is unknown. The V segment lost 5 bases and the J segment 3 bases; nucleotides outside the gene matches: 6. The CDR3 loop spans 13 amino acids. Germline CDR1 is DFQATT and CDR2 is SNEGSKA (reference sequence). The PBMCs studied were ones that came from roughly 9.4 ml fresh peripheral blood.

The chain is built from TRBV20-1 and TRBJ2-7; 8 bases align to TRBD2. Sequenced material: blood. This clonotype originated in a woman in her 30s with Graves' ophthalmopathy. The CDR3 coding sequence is TGCAGTGCTCAAACTAGCGGCCTCTACGAGCAGTACTTC. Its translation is CSAQTSGLYEQYF.